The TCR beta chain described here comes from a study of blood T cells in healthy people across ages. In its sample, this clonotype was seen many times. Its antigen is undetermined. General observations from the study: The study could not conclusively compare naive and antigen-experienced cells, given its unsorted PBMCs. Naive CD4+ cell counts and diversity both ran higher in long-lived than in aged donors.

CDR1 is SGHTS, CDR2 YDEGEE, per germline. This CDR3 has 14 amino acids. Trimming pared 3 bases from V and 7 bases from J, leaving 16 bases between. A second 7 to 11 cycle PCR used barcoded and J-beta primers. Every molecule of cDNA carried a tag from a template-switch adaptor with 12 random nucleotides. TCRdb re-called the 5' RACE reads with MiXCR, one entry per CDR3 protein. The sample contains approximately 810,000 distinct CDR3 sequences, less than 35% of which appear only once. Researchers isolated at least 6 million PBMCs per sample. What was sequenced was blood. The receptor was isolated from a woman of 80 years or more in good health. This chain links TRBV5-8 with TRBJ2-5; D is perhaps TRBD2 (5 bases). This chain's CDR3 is CASSYLRAEGTQYF. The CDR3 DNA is TGTGCCAGCAGCTACCTCCGGGCAGAGGGGACCCAGTACTTC.